This entry lists 8 T cell receptor beta chains sequenced from one sample in a study of T cell responses to AZD1222 COVID-19 vaccine. Sequencing used immunoSEQ multiplex PCR; TCRdb keeps in-frame clones, though not all of them. Of 75,000 or so clones in the sample, 85% to 95% were seen once. Sequencing was performed on peripheral blood, taken 28 days after the second AZD1222 dose. Receptor source: an adult who received the AZD1222 COVID-19 vaccine.

This chain connects TRBV28 to TRBJ1-4, with 8 bases matching TRBD1. V lost 4 bases to trimming and J lost 8 bases; unmatched junction nucleotides: 9. CDR1 is MDHEN and CDR2 is SYDVKM in the germline V gene. The CDR3 totals 15 residues. CDR3 loop: CASSSYGQGREKLFF. CDR3 nucleotides: TGTGCCAGCAGTTCCTATGGACAGGGTAGGGAAAAACTGTTTTTT.

The chain combines TRBV19 with TRBJ2-3, with 12 bases identical to TRBD2. The V gene end was trimmed by 5 bases and the J gene end by 4 bases; junction bases not matched to a gene: 10. Germline V gives CDR1 LNHDA, CDR2 SQIVND (reference sequence). The length of the CDR3 is 17 residues. The CDR3 DNA reads as TGTGCCAGTAGTTCGCGGGCTAGCGGGAGGGCCGCAGATACGCAGTATTTT. Protein: CASSSRASGRAADTQYF.

The V gene is TRBV7-9, the J gene TRBJ1-5; possible D gene TRBD1, 6 bases. V lost 8 bases to trimming and J lost 6 bases, with 26 bases between them. This CDR3 has 17 residues. Looked up from germline, CDR1 is SEHNR and CDR2 is FQNEAQ (reference sequence). In DNA, the CDR3 is TGTGCCAGCGGACTAGATTCGGGACAAAGGGGGGTTCAGCCCCAGCATTTT. The encoded protein is CASGLDSGQRGVQPQHF.

The gene calls are TRBV5-4 and TRBJ2-2; 7 bases agree with TRBD2. The CDR3 consists of 15 residues. J lost 7 bases, V lost 0 bases, and 6 bases had no gene match. CDR1 is SGHNT, CDR2 YYREEE, per germline (reference sequence). The CDR3 DNA sequence: TGTGCCAGCAGCTTGGCCCCAGGGAGGGGCGGGGAGCTGTTTTTT. Protein product: CASSLAPGRGGELFF.

The rearrangement uses TRBV11-2 and TRBJ2-3; D gene ambiguous. Between the trimmed V and J ends, which lost 0 bases and 2 bases, there was a span of 21 bases. The germline V gene has CDR1 SGHAT and CDR2 FQNNGV. The CDR3 consists of 19 residues. The CDR3, as DNA: TGTGCCAGCAGCTTAGATCACATGGGGAACCCCAGATCCACAGATACGCAGTATTTT. This translates into CASSLDHMGNPRSTDTQYF.

This chain connects TRBV7-3 to TRBJ1-6; possibly TRBD1 for D (5 bases). Trimming removed 2 bases from V and 8 bases from J, with 10 bases in between. The CDR3 is made up of 14 amino acids. Germline lookup yields CDR1 SGHTA and CDR2 FQGTGA. The CDR3 bases are TGTGCCAGCAGCTTAGCTGGAGGGGATTCACCCCTCCACTTT. Its protein product is CASSLAGGDSPLHF.

The genes are TRBV29-1 and TRBJ1-1; 7 bases line up with TRBD1. The CDR3 contains 12 residues. Germline V gives CDR1 SQVTM, CDR2 ANQGSEA. V was pared by 5 bases and J by 2 bases, with 2 bases of the junction left unmatched. The CDR3 loop reads CSVRQGNTEAFF. CDR3 coding DNA: TGCAGCGTTCGACAGGGTAACACTGAAGCTTTCTTT.

The chain recombines TRBV19 with TRBJ2-7, with D perhaps matching TRBD2 (6 bases). There are 16 residues in the CDR3. The germline V gene has CDR1 LNHDA and CDR2 SQIVND (reference sequence). Trimming cost V 7 bases and J 2 bases, with 21 bases left between them. The CDR3 reads CASTNGRRDGAYEQYF. For the CDR3, the DNA is TGTGCCAGTACCAATGGAAGGCGGGACGGGGCCTACGAGCAGTACTTC.